One sample yielded the 7 T cell receptor beta chains listed below, sequenced in a study of technical replicates of blood from several donors. Libraries were prepared by immunoSEQ multiplex PCR; TCRdb keeps only in-frame clonotypes and omits some of them. The sample gives around 68,000 clones, roughly 91% of which show up once; around 0.34% is in the top ten. The specimen was T cells isolated from PBMCs. The source is a human donor in good health. Some clones in this sample may be carry-over from other donors' samples.

This clone appeared a single time. The chain uses TRBV5-1 and TRBJ2-7; TRBD2 matches 7 bases. J lost 3 bases, V lost 3 bases, and 6 bases had no gene match. Germline values: CDR1 SGHRS, CDR2 YFSETQ. The CDR3 consists of 14 residues. The CDR3 here is CASSSGLGDYEQYF. CDR3 sequence (DNA): TGCGCCAGCAGCTCTGGACTAGGCGACTACGAGCAGTACTTC.

This clone has just a few counts. The V and J genes are TRBV10-3 and TRBJ1-1; D is unclear. Deletions cut 4 bases from V and 1 base from J, with 7 bases between. Germline V gene data show CDR1 as ENHRY and CDR2 as SYGVKD. This CDR3 has 13 residues. The CDR3: CAISGGGNTEAFF. For the CDR3, the DNA is TGTGCCATCAGTGGAGGCGGGAACACTGAAGCTTTCTTT.

A single count supports this clone. The chain carries TRBV18 and TRBJ2-5; the D is unclear. There are 14 residues in the CDR3. CDR1 is KGHSH and CDR2 is LQKENI in the germline V gene. The V gene lost 3 bases and the J gene lost 5 bases, with 13 bases spanning the gap. CDR3 residues: CASSPPSGFETQYF. For the CDR3, the DNA is TGTGCCAGCTCACCCCCATCAGGATTCGAGACCCAGTACTTC. Variable domain in full (rest from reference TRBV18 and TRBJ2-5): NAGVMQNPRHLVRRRGQEARLRCSPMKGHSHVYWYRQLPEEGLKFMVYLQKENIIDESGMPKERFSAEFPKEGPSILRIQQVVRGDSAAYFCASSPPSGFETQYFGPGTRLLVL.

The chain carries TRBV5-1 and TRBJ2-1, with 10 bases aligning to TRBD1. This CDR3 has 14 amino acids. The ends lost 2 bases at V and 6 bases at J; junction bases unmatched: 2. Germline V lookup: CDR1 SGHRS, CDR2 YFSETQ. The CDR3 DNA reads as TGCGCCAGCAGCTTTGGGACAGGGGTCAATGAGCAGTTCTTC. This sequence encodes CASSFGTGVNEQFF.

The rearrangement joins TRBV6-5 to TRBJ1-5, with D perhaps TRBD1 (5 bases). CDR3 length: 12 residues. V was cut by 6 bases and J by 5 bases, with 8 bases left in between. Per germline, CDR1 MNHEY and CDR2 SVGAGI. The CDR3 loop is CASSSGDQPQHF. The CDR3 DNA reads TGTGCCAGCAGCTCGGGGGATCAGCCCCAGCATTTT.

V is TRBV5-1 and J is TRBJ1-3; maybe TRBD1 (6 bases). Germline CDR1 is SGHRS and CDR2 is YFSETQ. The V gene lost 2 bases and the J gene lost 0 bases, with 15 bases spanning the gap. This CDR3 has 17 residues. The CDR3 protein is CASSLSDRGHSGNTIYF. CDR3 DNA sequence: TGCGCCAGCAGCTTATCGGACAGAGGGCACTCTGGAAACACCATATATTTT.

This clone was seen once. The CDR3 protein is CASISGPFGGNTIYF. DNA of the CDR3: TGTGCCAGCATTAGCGGACCTTTTGGTGGAAACACCATATATTTT. The rearrangement joins TRBV13 to TRBJ1-3; unclear D gene. CDR3 length: 15 residues. The V and J ends lost 7 bases and 3 bases respectively, with 16 bases between them. Germline-derived CDR1 and CDR2 are PRHDT and FYEKMQ (reference sequence).